Below, one T cell receptor beta chain is given with its context. The antigen is not known. This CDR3 has 15 residues. Germline-derived CDR1 and CDR2 are SEHNR and FQNEAQ (reference sequence). Germline trimming cut 1 base from V and 0 bases from J; bases unmatched to any gene: 2. The PCR used 60 Vbeta and 13 Jbeta primers. Repertoires were generated with immunoSEQ multiplex PCR, while TCRdb's copy carries only in-frame clones and drops some. The table lists about 200,000 clones, around 82% of them singletons. This sample stems from a study of cytomegalovirus exposure and HLA in healthy donors. Findings and limits, study-wide: The investigators catalogued 150 to 200 TCR beta chains as cytomegalovirus-associated.

The sequencing sample was made of PBMCs. The chain combines TRBV7-9 with TRBJ1-2; 7 positions match TRBD1. The TCR comes from a woman in her 30s in good health and CMV-seronegative. CDR3: CASSLVRGPNYGYTF. DNA of the CDR3: TGTGCCAGCAGCTTAGTGAGGGGGCCTAACTATGGCTACACCTTC.